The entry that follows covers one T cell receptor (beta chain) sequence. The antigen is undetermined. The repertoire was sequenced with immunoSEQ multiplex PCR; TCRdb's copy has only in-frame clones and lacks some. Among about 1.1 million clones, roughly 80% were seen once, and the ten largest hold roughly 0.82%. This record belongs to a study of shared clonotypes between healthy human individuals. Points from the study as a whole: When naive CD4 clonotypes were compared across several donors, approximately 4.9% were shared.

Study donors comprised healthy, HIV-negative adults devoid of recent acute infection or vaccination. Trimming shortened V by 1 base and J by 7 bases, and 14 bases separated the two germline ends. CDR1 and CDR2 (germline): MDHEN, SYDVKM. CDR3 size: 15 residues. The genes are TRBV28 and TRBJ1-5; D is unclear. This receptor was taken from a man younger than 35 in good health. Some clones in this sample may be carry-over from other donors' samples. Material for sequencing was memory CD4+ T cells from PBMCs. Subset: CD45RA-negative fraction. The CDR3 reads CASSLYRRAEQPQHF. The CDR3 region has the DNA TGTGCCAGCAGTTTATATCGAAGGGCCGAACAGCCCCAGCATTTT.